This TCR beta chain is drawn from a study of blood T cells in healthy people across ages. As concerns this clonotype: One end of the junction is discordant with germline, which a read error may explain.

A sample-barcoded 5' primer and a J-beta primer mix were used in a second PCR of roughly 7 to 12 cycles. TCRdb re-derived calls from the 5' RACE reads in MiXCR, one entry per CDR3 protein. Of approximately 810,000 distinct CDR3 sequences detected, roughly 26% appear once; the ten largest clones hold 15% to 20%. The CDR3 loop spans 16 amino acids. Sequenced sample: blood. This receptor was identified in a woman of 80 years or more in good health. V is TRBV12-3 or TRBV12-4 and J is TRBJ2-3, with D possibly matching TRBD2 (8 bases). The CDR3 loop is CASSPSGGQGEDAQYF. The CDR3 nucleotides read TGTGCCAGCAGTCCTTCGGGAGGGCAGGGGGAAGATGCGCAGTATTTT.